This TCR beta chain emerged from a study of blood T cells in healthy people across ages. The CDR3 is 14 amino acids. CDR1 and CDR2 (germline): MNHNY, SVGAGI (reference sequence). PCR was performed a second time for roughly 7 to 11 cycles using a sample-barcoded 5' primer and a J-beta primer mix. Using its own MiXCR run on the 5' RACE reads, TCRdb lists one record per CDR3 protein. The table shows 600,000 or so distinct CDR3 sequences, with about 30% occurring only once. Worth noting for this clonotype: An end of the junction differs from the germline gene, which may be a read error.

The sequencing input was blood. This rearrangement joins TRBV6-6 to TRBJ1-6; tentative D call: TRBD1 (5 bases). The TCR comes from a woman aged 80 or over in good health. The CDR3 region has the DNA TGTGCCAGCAGTACGGGACCGACCAATTCACCTCTCCACTTT. It encodes CASSTGPTNSPLHF.